The rows below give T cell receptor beta chains drawn from one sample of a study of vaccination effects on CD4 cells after COVID-19. No cognate antigen is known for these TCRs. TCRdb's table, derived via immunoSEQ multiplex PCR, lists solely in-frame clones and lacks some. Of fewer than 65,000 clones in the sample, about 71% were seen once. Sequenced material: CD4+ T cells from PBMCs cultured with HCoV-OC43 spike peptides, taken before COVID-19 vaccination. The receptors stem from a human donor who received a COVID-19 vaccine. CDR3s include the opening cysteine and the closing phenylalanine or tryptophan. A D gene is named only where the DNA matches it firmly. Clone size is stated in some rows and not others, as once, few, many or a class when expanded.

cdr3_length clone_size j_call d_call v_call cdr3_aa cdr3_nt
14 - TRBJ1-5 - TRBV5-4 CASSLDRRVQPQHF TGTGCCAGCAGCTTGGACAGGAGAGTACAGCCCCAGCATTTT
15 - TRBJ2-1 TRBD2 TRBV7-2 CASSLGAGGYNEQFF TGTGCCAGCAGCTTAGGGGCGGGGGGTTACAATGAGCAGTTCTTC
16 - TRBJ1-5 - TRBV15 CATSRDDPGRRQPQHF TGTGCCACCAGCAGAGATGATCCGGGGCGCAGGCAGCCCCAGCATTTT
17 - TRBJ2-3 - TRBV14 CASSPGLFRAAQDTQYF TGTGCCAGCAGCCCGGGATTGTTCCGGGCAGCACAGGATACGCAGTATTTT
11 - TRBJ1-2 TRBD1 TRBV2 CASRQGHGYTF TGTGCCAGCCGACAGGGTCATGGCTACACCTTC
13 - TRBJ1-2 TRBD1 TRBV28 CASRRDRVSGYTF TGTGCCAGCAGGCGAGACAGGGTCTCTGGCTACACCTTC
13 - TRBJ2-5 TRBD2 TRBV12-3/TRBV12-4 CASSPVGGKTQYF TGTGCCAGCAGTCCCGTCGGGGGGAAGACCCAGTACTTC
16 - TRBJ2-5 TRBD2 TRBV7-2 CASSLGMGGNQETQYF TGTGCCAGCAGCTTAGGAATGGGGGGGAACCAAGAGACCCAGTACTTC
17 - TRBJ2-3 - TRBV15 CATSRNDQGRGTDTQYF TGTGCCACCAGCCGAAACGACCAGGGAAGGGGCACAGATACGCAGTATTTT
13 - TRBJ1-2 - TRBV9 CASSRGPGGGYTF TGTGCCAGCAGCAGAGGTCCAGGCGGAGGCTACACCTTC
15 - TRBJ1-1 TRBD1 TRBV6-5 CASSRDSLLNTEAFF TGTGCCAGCAGTCGGGACAGCCTTTTGAACACTGAAGCTTTCTTT
12 - TRBJ2-5 - TRBV5-1 CASSLSFETQYF TGCGCCAGCAGCTTGAGTTTTGAGACCCAGTACTTC
11 once TRBJ2-1 - TRBV19 CASSIYNEQFF TGTGCCAGTAGTATCTACAATGAGCAGTTCTTC
13 - TRBJ1-3 - TRBV5-4 CASSTLGGNTIYF TGTGCCAGCAGCACCCTTGGTGGAAACACCATATATTTT
15 - TRBJ2-5 TRBD1 TRBV24-1 CATSVGGQAGETQYF TGTGCCACCAGTGTGGGGGGACAGGCGGGGGAGACCCAGTACTTC
14 - TRBJ1-6 TRBD1 TRBV18 CASSPQGDNSPLHF TGTGCCAGCTCACCTCAGGGGGATAATTCACCCCTCCACTTT
18 - TRBJ2-3 TRBD2 TRBV5-1 CASSLRLAGGKVPDTQYF TGCGCCAGCAGCTTGCGGCTAGCGGGGGGAAAAGTCCCAGATACGCAGTATTTT
16 - TRBJ1-5 - TRBV6-1 CASSEGPGRRNQPQHF TGTGCCAGCAGTGAAGGCCCGGGACGGAGGAATCAGCCCCAGCATTTT
14 - TRBJ2-3 TRBD2 TRBV10-3 CAISAAGGTDTQYF TGTGCCATCAGCGCAGCGGGGGGGACAGATACGCAGTATTTT
13 - TRBJ1-2 - TRBV5-1 CASSLGRDYGYTF TGCGCCAGCAGCTTGGGGAGGGACTATGGCTACACCTTC
14 - TRBJ1-2 - TRBV11-2 CASSLVPAGYGYTF TGTGCCAGCAGCTTAGTTCCTGCAGGCTATGGCTACACCTTC
17 - TRBJ2-5 TRBD1 TRBV2 CASSDGGRGQGQETQYF TGTGCCAGCAGTGACGGGGGGCGGGGACAGGGTCAAGAGACCCAGTACTTC
15 - TRBJ2-1 - TRBV5-1 CASSLEGPGYNEQFF TGCGCCAGCAGCTTGGAGGGACCGGGGTACAATGAGCAGTTCTTC
15 - TRBJ2-3 - TRBV14 CASSQVAALGDTQYF TGTGCCAGCAGCCAAGTTGCGGCATTGGGGGATACGCAGTATTTT
12 - TRBJ2-3 - TRBV19 CASSIIPDTQYF TGTGCCAGTAGTATTATTCCAGATACGCAGTATTTT
13 - TRBJ1-1 - TRBV5-1 CASSPGSGLEAFF TGCGCCAGCAGCCCCGGCTCGGGACTTGAAGCTTTCTTT
16 - TRBJ2-3 TRBD2 TRBV10-1 CASSDLLAGGTDTQYF TGCGCCAGCAGCGATCTACTAGCGGGGGGCACAGATACGCAGTATTTT
15 - TRBJ2-1 - TRBV7-3 CASSSTQGRYNEQFF TGTGCCAGCAGCTCGACGCAGGGGAGGTACAATGAGCAGTTCTTC
16 - TRBJ2-2 TRBD1 TRBV18 CASSPRGQLNTGELFF TGTGCCAGCTCACCAAGGGGACAGCTGAACACCGGGGAGCTGTTTTTT
12 - TRBJ2-3 TRBD1 TRBV12-3/TRBV12-4 CASSYQDRTPYF TGTGCCAGCAGCTATCAGGACAGGACACCCTATTTT
16 few TRBJ2-5 TRBD2 TRBV2 CASSEGTSGGSETQYF TGTGCCAGCAGTGAAGGGACTAGCGGGGGGTCAGAGACCCAGTACTTC
15 once TRBJ1-1 TRBD1 TRBV5-1 CASSLGGQGYTEAFF TGCGCCAGCAGCTTGGGTGGACAGGGATACACTGAAGCTTTCTTT
12 - TRBJ1-5 - TRBV6-5 CASSSTGEPQHF TGTGCCAGCAGCTCGACGGGGGAGCCCCAGCATTTT
15 - TRBJ2-3 - TRBV6-6 CASSYYSDSTDTQYF TGTGCCAGCAGTTATTACAGTGACAGCACAGATACGCAGTATTTT
14 - TRBJ2-3 - TRBV6-5 CASRRLGLTDTQYF TGTGCCAGCAGGAGACTAGGACTCACAGATACGCAGTATTTT
15 - TRBJ2-1 - TRBV7-3 CASSLTRGGFYEQFF TGTGCCAGCAGCTTAACCAGGGGGGGGTTCTATGAGCAGTTCTTC
16 - TRBJ1-1 - TRBV4-1 CASSPNPRLRWTEAFF TGCGCCAGCAGCCCAAACCCAAGGTTAAGATGGACTGAAGCTTTCTTT
17 - TRBJ2-3 - TRBV4-1 CASSQENRVLAGDTQYF TGCGCCAGCAGCCAAGAAAACAGGGTTTTGGCGGGAGATACGCAGTATTTT
12 - TRBJ1-2 - TRBV15 CATSSSYYGYTF TGTGCCACCAGCAGTAGTTACTATGGCTACACCTTC
12 - TRBJ2-1 - TRBV11-2 CASSLGVVEQFF TGTGCCAGCAGCTTAGGGGTCGTTGAGCAGTTCTTC
13 - TRBJ1-3 - TRBV6-5 CASSRGGGNTIYF TGTGCCAGCAGCAGGGGCGGTGGAAACACCATATATTTT
13 - TRBJ2-5 - TRBV12-3/TRBV12-4 CASSLISGETQYF TGTGCCAGCAGTTTAATCTCGGGAGAGACCCAGTACTTC
16 once TRBJ1-4 TRBD1 TRBV5-1 CASSSNPGQGEEKLFF TGCGCCAGCAGTTCAAATCCGGGACAGGGGGAAGAAAAACTGTTTTTT
13 - TRBJ1-3 - TRBV12-3/TRBV12-4 CASSRNSGNTIYF TGTGCCAGCAGCCGGAACTCTGGAAACACCATATATTTT